This entry describes one TCR beta chain. Its target is not known. The sample is drawn from a study of T cells expressing NK-cell markers. Across the whole study: Seven of the eight sequenced donors were classified as HCMV-seropositive, and one was classified as seronegative.

Germline V gene lookup returns CDR1 SGHTA and CDR2 FQGNSA. The CDR3 totals 17 residues. TCRdb re-called the 5' RACE reads; every CDR3 protein appears as one record, without DNA. The sample has 300,000 or so distinct CDR3 sequences; the top ten hold about 4%. Study outcomes and limitations: NKG2C+ dominant clonotypes from about 6 donors made up roughly 1.0-7.0% of CD8+ T cells.

This chain links TRBV7-2 with TRBJ2-2; the D call of TRBD2 rests on TCRdb alone, since no DNA is present to check it. Sequenced input: blood T cells: a sorted CD56 or NKG2C T cell subset, CD4+ or CD8+ T cells, or bulk PBMC T cells (not recorded which). The receptor's source is a woman aged 18-69 years in good health. The CDR3: CASSQRPSGTNTGELFF.